A single sample is the source of the 21 T cell receptor beta chains below, sequenced in a study of tumor-infiltrating lymphocytes in oesophageal squamous cell carcinoma. TCRdb called the PCR reads again in MiXCR, with one record for every CDR3 protein. Among roughly 20,000 distinct CDR3 sequences, about two fifths were seen once, and the ten largest hold 30% to 45%. Input material: esophageal tumor tissue. These receptors were obtained from a male donor with esophageal squamous cell carcinoma.

This clonotype has a count of ten or more. The chain links TRBV5-1 to TRBJ1-2, with TRBD1 matching over 9 bases. V was pared by 4 bases and J by 8 bases, with 9 bases of the junction left unmatched. The CDR3 is made up of 14 amino acids. Germline V gene lookup returns CDR1 SGHRS and CDR2 YFSETQ. The CDR3 DNA follows: TGCGCCAGCAGCATAACCGGGACAGGGCAGGGCTACACCTTC. It translates to CASSITGTGQGYTF.

This chain joins TRBV6-8 and TRBJ1-1, with TRBD1 as a possible D gene (6 bases). V gave up 6 bases and J gave up 1 base, with 15 bases separating them. This CDR3 comprises 15 residues. Germline CDR1 reads MNHGY; CDR2 reads SAAAGT. This CDR3 is CASRRNDRRNTEAFF. CDR3 in DNA: TGTGCCAGCAGGAGGAATGACAGGAGGAACACTGAAGCTTTCTTT.

This clonotype was seen a few times. The V gene is TRBV7-9, the J gene TRBJ2-7; 12 positions agree with TRBD1. V lost 6 bases to trimming and J lost 5 bases; unmatched junction nucleotides: 8. The CDR3 spans 15 residues. Per germline, CDR1 SEHNR and CDR2 FQNEAQ (reference sequence). In nucleotides, the CDR3 is TGTGCCAGCAGACACCCGGGACAGGGGGCAGACGAGCAGTACTTC. Amino acid sequence: CASRHPGQGADEQYF.

V and J are TRBV7-6 and TRBJ2-5, with a weak D call TRBD1 (6 bases). The J call may be wrong; the DNA end is better matched by TRBJ2-1. CDR1 SGHVS and CDR2 FNYEAQ come from the germline V gene. This CDR3 comprises 16 residues. The CDR3 sequence is CASSLEAGASYNEQFF. The DNA of the CDR3 is TGTGCCAGCAGCTTAGAGGCAGGGGCCTCCTACAATGAGCAGTTCTTC.

The chain joins TRBV7-2 to TRBJ2-5, with D unclear. TRBJ2-7 explains the end of the DNA better; the J call may be wrong. Per germline, CDR1 SGHTA and CDR2 FQGNSA. The CDR3 extends over 12 amino acids. CDR3 loop: CASSQIAYEQYF. CDR3 nucleotides: TGTGCCAGCAGCCAGATCGCCTACGAGCAGTACTTC.

The table lists this clonotype with many counts. The chain uses TRBV12-3 or TRBV12-4 and TRBJ1-5; TRBD1 matches at 8 bases. This CDR3 contains 15 residues. V lost 3 bases and J lost 5; bases outside the gene matches: 6. The CDR3, as DNA: TGTGCCAGCAGTTTGGCCGACAGGGGCCATCAGCCCCAGCATTTT. Translation gives CASSLADRGHQPQHF.

This clonotype was found many times. The chain joins TRBV11-2 to TRBJ1-6; D is undetermined. Germline assignment: CDR1 SGHAT and CDR2 FQNNGV. V lost 2 bases and J 8 bases, leaving 7 bases between the germline ends. This CDR3 is 13 amino acids long. The DNA of the CDR3 is TGTGCCAGCAGCTTACAACCTTATTCACCCCTCCACTTT. Translating gives CASSLQPYSPLHF.

This chain connects TRBV7-6 to TRBJ2-5, with D uncertain. The tail of the sequence fits TRBJ2-1 better, so the J call may be wrong. Germline CDR1 SGHVS, CDR2 FNYEAQ. CDR3 length: 11 residues. The CDR3 loop is CASSLTIWQFF. The CDR3 region has the DNA TGTGCCAGCAGCTTAACAATCTGGCAGTTCTTC.

V and J are TRBV11-3 and TRBJ2-5, with TRBD1 matching over 9 bases. The CDR3 has 15 amino acids. Looked up from germline, CDR1 is SGHNT and CDR2 is YENEEA. The junction had 4 bases not matched to a gene; V was cut back by 5 bases and J by 0 bases. Written as DNA, the CDR3 is TGTGCCAGCAGCGTTCGACAGGGGGACCAAGAGACCCAGTACTTC. As protein: CASSVRQGDQETQYF.

This rearrangement joins TRBV27 to TRBJ2-7, with 11 bases matching TRBD1. Losses at the gene ends were 6 bases for V and 1 base for J; bases not matched to a gene: 2. Per the germline V gene, CDR1 is MNHEY and CDR2 is SMNVEV (reference sequence). The CDR3 consists of 14 residues. CDR3 bases: TGTGCCAGCAGCGGACAGGGGGCATCCTACGAGCAGTACTTC. Residues: CASSGQGASYEQYF.

This clonotype was seen repeatedly, ten times or more. The chain links TRBV12-5 to TRBJ2-1, with TRBD2 identical over 8 bases. This CDR3 is built from 13 residues. After removal of 9 bases from V and 5 bases from J, the junction contained 6 bases not matched to a gene. The germline CDR1 and CDR2 sequences are LGHNT and FRNRAP. The CDR3 coding sequence is TGTGCTAGCGCTAATAGCGGGAACAATGAGCAGTTCTTC. This codes for CASANSGNNEQFF. The whole variable domain, remainder taken from reference TRBV12-5 and TRBJ2-1, is DARVTQTPRHKVTEMGQEVTMRCQPILGHNTVFWYRQTMMQGLELLAYFRNRAPLDDSGMPKDRFSAEMPDATLATLKIQPSEPRDSAVYFCASANSGNNEQFFGPGTRLTVL.

In the case of this clonotype: A much larger clonotype is one base distant, so this may be a read error. This rearrangement joins TRBV27 to TRBJ2-7, with TRBD1 as a possible D gene (5 bases). The last part of the DNA fits TRBJ2-1 better; the J call may be wrong. This CDR3 comprises 14 residues. Germline assignment: CDR1 MNHEY and CDR2 SMNVEV (reference sequence). The CDR3 reads CASSSGRVTYEQFF. As DNA, the CDR3 is TGTGCCAGCTCGAGTGGCAGGGTTACGTACGAGCAGTTCTTC.

This clonotype was observed at least ten times. V gene TRBV28 combines with J gene TRBJ2-3, with D uncertain. Germline V gene data show CDR1 as MDHEN and CDR2 as SYDVKM. Trimming left V 1 base short and J 4 bases short, with 6 bases between. This CDR3 region has 13 residues. Here the CDR3 DNA reads TGTGCCAGCAGTTTATTCCGTGCAGATACGCAGTATTTT. Translating gives CASSLFRADTQYF.

A few counts support this clonotype. This chain uses TRBV7-8 with TRBJ2-5, with a possible D match to TRBD1 (5 bases). The CDR3 runs to 14 residues. The V gene's germline CDR1 is SGHVS and CDR2 FQNEAQ. Trimming left V 2 bases short and J 1 base short, with 8 bases between. CDR3 nucleotides: TGTGCCAGCAGCTTAACAGGCCCCCAAGAGACCCAGTACTTC. Its protein is CASSLTGPQETQYF.

This clonotype showed up many times. The gene calls are TRBV5-1 and TRBJ1-1, with D hard to call. With 0 bases removed from V and 8 bases from J, the gap between germline ends came to 8 bases. This CDR3 has 12 amino acids. The germline gives CDR1 SGHRS, CDR2 YFSETQ. CDR3 sequence (DNA): TGCGCCAGCAGCTTGGGCGAGCACGAAGCTTTCTTT. This gives the protein CASSLGEHEAFF.

This clonotype turned up a few times. This chain joins TRBV3-1 and TRBJ1-2; D remains unclear. Between the trimmed V and J ends, which lost 4 bases and 4 bases, there was a span of 31 bases. Per germline, CDR1 LGHDT and CDR2 YNNKEL (reference sequence). The CDR3 is 20 amino acids. The CDR3 region has the DNA TGTGCCAGCAGCCGATTCGGAGCTACTACAACGGATAGCACAACCTATGGCTACACCTTC. Amino acid sequence: CASSRFGATTTDSTTYGYTF.

Details on this clonotype: A read error may produce the germline difference seen at one junction end. V gene TRBV10-3 combines with J gene TRBJ2-5; possibly TRBD1 for D (5 bases). The CDR3 covers 16 residues. CDR1 is ENHRY and CDR2 is SYGVKD in the germline V gene. The CDR3 coding sequence is TGTGCCATCAGTGAGTCGCGGCAGGGTATAAATTCACCCCTCCACTTC. This codes for CAISESRQGINSPLHF.

The CDR3 sequence is CASSGTRGWEQFF. CDR3 bases: TGTGCCAGCAGTGGGACACGAGGTTGGGAGCAGTTCTTC. This chain links TRBV28 with TRBJ2-7; tentatively, D is TRBD1 (6 bases). The J call may be wrong; the DNA end is better matched by TRBJ2-1. Germline assignment: CDR1 MDHEN and CDR2 SYDVKM. The CDR3 totals 13 residues.

V usage is TRBV20-1 and J usage is TRBJ2-3; TRBD2 matches at 8 bases. Germline values: CDR1 DFQATT, CDR2 SNEGSKA (reference sequence). The CDR3 totals 14 residues. After removal of 3 bases from V and 3 bases from J, the junction contained 5 bases not matched to a gene. As DNA, the CDR3 is TGCAGTGCTAGCAAACTAGCGGCTACAGATACGCAGTATTTT. Encoded protein: CSASKLAATDTQYF.

On this clonotype: The CDR3 does not end in the conserved phenylalanine or tryptophan, so this is likely a read error. The DNA is left out, because the CDR3 cannot be placed on it with certainty; the CDR3 is given as TCRdb lists it. V is TRBV7-4 and J is TRBJ2-1; the D segment call TRBD2 is taken from the table without a DNA check. CDR1 is SGHVT and CDR2 is SQSDAQ in the germline V gene. The CDR3 has 14 residues if both end residues are counted. The CDR3 loop reads CASSHLESPLHFGN.

The V gene is TRBV6-5, the J gene TRBJ2-6; D is possibly TRBD1 (5 bases). Germline V gives CDR1 MNHEY, CDR2 SVGAGI. V lost 10 bases to trimming and J lost 0 bases, with 10 bases between them. The length of the CDR3 is 14 residues. The CDR3 sequence: CATKGSSGANVLTF. The CDR3 DNA reads TGTGCCACCAAGGGGTCCTCTGGGGCCAACGTCCTGACTTTC.